This T cell receptor beta chain was obtained from a study of shared clonotypes between healthy human individuals. Study-level points and caveats: Shared across a handful of donors were roughly 4.7% of the naive CD4 clonotypes. There were few donors, and this limited the genetic and exposure-history diversity represented.

As to this clone: Its antigen is unidentified.

This CDR3 contains 15 residues. Germline V gene lookup returns CDR1 SEHNR and CDR2 FQNEAQ (reference sequence). The V end lost 1 base, the J end lost 6 bases, and 15 bases lay between the germline ends. Each replicate PCR on the sorted subsets used 150 to 200 ng DNA (roughly 30,000 T cell genomes). Profiled with immunoSEQ multiplex PCR; TCRdb holds only in-frame clones, not every one. The profile shows some 2,000,000 clones, around 95% of them singletons. This TCR was sampled from a man in his late teens or twenties in good health. Input material: naive CD4+ T cells sorted from blood. As to subset: CD45RA+ positively selected. The rearrangement joins TRBV7-9 to TRBJ1-2; D is undetermined. CDR3 coding DNA: TGTGCCAGCAGCTTAGGAACAGAAGGTATGAATGGCTACACCTTC. It encodes CASSLGTEGMNGYTF.